The next 5 T cell receptor beta chains were all read from a single sample in a study of CD8 T cells in Susac syndrome. The RNA, about 0.45 to 1 ug, was put through reverse transcription using random hexamers. TCRdb reprocessed the immunoSEQ multiplex PCR reads with MiXCR, giving one entry per CDR3 protein. The sample has roughly 180,000 distinct CDR3 sequences, 90% to 95% seen once; the top ten hold about 0.13%. Material: CD4+ T cells from PBMCs. These receptors all stem from a human donor in good health.

The CDR3 nucleotides read TGTGCCAGCAGCTTGGGCAGGGCATCACCCCTCCACTTT. Its protein is CASSLGRASPLHF. This sequence joins TRBV7-3 and TRBJ1-6, with a tentative D call TRBD1 (5 bases). Trimming removed 3 bases at V and 10 bases at J, with 10 bases between. The CDR3 loop spans 13 amino acids. From germline, CDR1 is SGHTA and CDR2 FQGTGA.

J is TRBJ2-7 and V is TRBV20-1, with 7 nucleotides matching TRBD1. CDR3 length: 14 amino acids. J gave up 8 bases and V 3 bases, and 13 bases lay outside the gene matches. Germline-derived CDR1 and CDR2 are DFQATT and SNEGSKA (reference sequence). Here the CDR3 reads CSASGPLTGAQQYF. CDR3 DNA: TGCAGTGCTAGTGGCCCTCTTACAGGGGCACAGCAGTACTTC.

This CDR3 is CASSPRGAPQETQYF. The CDR3 coding sequence is TGTGCCAGCAGCCCCCGGGGGGCGCCGCAAGAGACCCAGTACTTC. The J gene is TRBJ2-5, the V gene TRBV9; possibly TRBD2 for D (7 bases). This CDR3 region has 15 residues. Per the germline V gene, CDR1 is SGDLS and CDR2 is YYNGEE. The V gene lost 4 bases and the J gene lost 2 bases, with 15 bases spanning the gap.

The genes are TRBV3-1 and TRBJ2-7; 13 nucleotides match TRBD2. The CDR3 spans 14 residues. Trimming removed 3 bases from V and 4 bases from J; junction bases left unmatched: 0. Germline V gene data show CDR1 as LGHDT and CDR2 as YNNKEL (reference sequence). The CDR3: CASSQGLAGYEQYF. The DNA for the CDR3 is TGTGCCAGCAGCCAGGGACTAGCGGGATACGAGCAGTACTTC.

This clonotype has a single count. The V gene is TRBV27, the J gene TRBJ2-5; 12 bases line up with TRBD2. The germline CDR1 and CDR2 sequences are MNHEY and SMNVEV (reference sequence). The CDR3 is 15 residues long. V trimming: 7 bases; J trimming: 1 base; junction bases outside the gene matches: 4. The DNA of the CDR3 is TGTGCCAGCATCGGACTAGCGGGGCCCCAAGAGACCCAGTACTTC. It codes for CASIGLAGPQETQYF.